This T cell receptor beta chain is drawn from a study of blood T cell repertoires in COVID-19. Study summary: There were acute and convalescent COVID-19 samples, and they came from the United States, Italy and Spain.

Under the authors' procedure: Reference gene primers were amplified, and this amplification served to estimate nucleated cell counts. Using immunoSEQ multiplex PCR, the repertoire was profiled, and TCRdb retains in-frame clones only, with some absent. D and trimming come from the DNA, and the V and J calls and clone size come from that table. The sample includes roughly 180,000 clones, about 86% seen only once; the top ten take 3.6%. Participant reports of clinical history set cohort assignment. Germline CDR1 and CDR2: LNHDA and SQIVND (reference sequence). The CDR3 has 13 residues. J was trimmed by 3 bases and V by 9 bases; bases with no gene match: 3.

The chain uses TRBV19 and TRBJ1-3; 9 nucleotides align to TRBD1. The TCR sequence derives from a woman in her 50s in a cohort exposed to, infected with or recovered from COVID-19 (not recorded which). Sequenced: PBMCs or T cells enriched from blood (not recorded which). The CDR3 spells CASHRGLGNTIYF. The CDR3 DNA is TGTGCCAGCCACAGGGGGCTTGGAAACACCATATATTTT.